The entry below gives a single TCR beta chain sequence along with its context. Its binding antigen is unknown. Base qualities are not recorded, but no much larger clone differs from it by a single base. The data were taken from a study of blood T cell repertoires in COVID-19 (dated by TCRdb to the early 2020s). Concerning the study at large: The collaborator samples originated in the United States, Italy and Spain and spanned the acute and convalescent phases of COVID-19. The prospective study material was composed of cDNA or gDNA derived from T cells, B-cell-depleted T cells, or PBMCs. Subjects who had been exposed to COVID-19, were actively infected with it, or had recovered from it provided the deeply sampled blood TCRbeta repertoires that made up the dataset. A freely available public database, intended as a resource for researchers studying the immune response to SARS-CoV-2, is where the repertoires were released. Samples were obtained from the ongoing ImmuneRACE study (first 160 participants) and from over 1,000 subjects provided by 6 global collaborators. Nearly every sample came with metadata listing a de-identified subject ID, COVID-19 status, age in years and sex. Where HLA class I and class II types were available, the types were taken from metadata supplied by the sample provider, not from assay-based typing.

TCRbeta CDR3 regions were amplified from genomic DNA using the immunoSEQ Assay, a bias-controlled multiplex PCR. The source study handled its data this way. Within the assay, amplification of reference gene primers was used to estimate how many nucleated cells each sample contained. To quantify the absolute abundance of each unique TCRbeta CDR3 rearrangement, sequence reads were collapsed and filtered. Productive Simpson clonality was computed per sample as the square root of Simpson's diversity index over productive rearrangements. TCRdb took over this immuneACCESS table, retaining in-frame rearrangements with V and J assigned. Such tables are incomplete; in checked studies, under half of the missing clones stem from an unresolved V gene, and the remainder is unexplained. V and J calls and clone size come straight from that table; D and trimming were deduced from the DNA. The sample table lists 270,000 or so clones, about 89% of them with a count of one. Together, the top ten hold roughly 4.8% of the sample.

Whole blood was collected in K2EDTA tubes by collaborating institutions according to the institutions' own protocols. Collaborator samples were shipped for TCRbeta analysis as frozen whole blood, isolated PBMCs, or DNA extracted from either sample type. Study-wide conclusions, independent of this receptor: The amount of clinical and demographic metadata varied by source and participant and was provided uncurated.

Sequenced input: peripheral blood. The TCR originated in a man aged 35-49 years with acute or convalescent COVID-19.

The sequence in DNA is TGTGCCAGCAGGTTGACAGGGGCCCACGAGCAGTACTTC. Its product reads: CASRLTGAHEQYF. The sequence links TRBV12-3 or TRBV12-4 to TRBJ2-7, with 8 bases matching TRBD1. V is trimmed back by 6 bases and J by 5 bases, and the junction contains 6 bases that no gene match accounts for. Including cysteine and phenylalanine, the CDR3 has 13 amino acids. CDR3 DNA only is kept here, 39 bases in frame from base 1.